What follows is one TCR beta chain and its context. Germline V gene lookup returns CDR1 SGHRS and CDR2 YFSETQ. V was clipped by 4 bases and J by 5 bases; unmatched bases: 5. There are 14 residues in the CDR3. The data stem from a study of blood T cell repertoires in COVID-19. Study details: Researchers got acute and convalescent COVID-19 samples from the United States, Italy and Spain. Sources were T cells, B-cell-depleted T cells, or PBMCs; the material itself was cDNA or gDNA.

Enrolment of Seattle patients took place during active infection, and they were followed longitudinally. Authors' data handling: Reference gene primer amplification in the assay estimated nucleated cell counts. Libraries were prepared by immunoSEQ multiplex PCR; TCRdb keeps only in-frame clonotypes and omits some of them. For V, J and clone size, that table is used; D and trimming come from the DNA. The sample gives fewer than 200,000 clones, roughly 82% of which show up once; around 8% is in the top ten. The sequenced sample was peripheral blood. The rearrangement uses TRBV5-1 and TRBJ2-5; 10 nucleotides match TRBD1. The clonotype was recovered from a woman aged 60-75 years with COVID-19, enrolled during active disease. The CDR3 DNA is TGCGCCAGCAGCAAGACAGGGGGCTGGGAGACCCAGTACTTC. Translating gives CASSKTGGWETQYF.